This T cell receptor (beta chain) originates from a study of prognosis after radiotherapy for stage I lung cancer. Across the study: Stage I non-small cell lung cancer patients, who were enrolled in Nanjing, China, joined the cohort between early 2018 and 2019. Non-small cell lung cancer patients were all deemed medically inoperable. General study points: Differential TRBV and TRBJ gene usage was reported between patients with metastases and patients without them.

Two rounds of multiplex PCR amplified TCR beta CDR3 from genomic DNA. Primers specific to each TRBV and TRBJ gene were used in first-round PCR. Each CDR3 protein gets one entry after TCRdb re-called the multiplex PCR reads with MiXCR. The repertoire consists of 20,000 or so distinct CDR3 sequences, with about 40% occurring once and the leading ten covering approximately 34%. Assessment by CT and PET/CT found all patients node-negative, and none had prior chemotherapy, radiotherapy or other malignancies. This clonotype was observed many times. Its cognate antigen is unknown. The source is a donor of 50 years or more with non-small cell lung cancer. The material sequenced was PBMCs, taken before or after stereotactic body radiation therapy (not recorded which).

In nucleotides, the CDR3 is TGTGCCAGCAGCTTGGGACAGGGAAGGGGAACCGGGGAGCTGTTTTTT. This translates into CASSLGQGRGTGELFF. The chain has TRBV7-9 and TRBJ2-2; TRBD1 matches at 9 bases. The CDR3 is 16 residues long. The J segment lost 5 bases and the V segment lost 3 bases, leaving 7 bases of the junction unmatched. Germline values: CDR1 SEHNR, CDR2 FQNEAQ (reference sequence).